This T cell receptor (beta chain) is from a study of shared clonotypes between healthy human individuals. Study results and limitations: Richness estimates generally favored naive over memory subsets.

The V segment lost 0 bases and the J segment 8 bases; nucleotides outside the gene matches: 4. Per the germline V gene, CDR1 is SGDLS and CDR2 is YYNGEE. CDR3 size: 14 residues. Assay used: immunoSEQ multiplex PCR; TCRdb lists only in-frame clones, some missing. Among approximately 640,000 clones, 72% were seen once, and the ten largest hold approximately 2%. With respect to this clone: Its matching antigen is unknown.

The chain joins TRBV9 to TRBJ1-2; TRBD1 matches at 10 bases. The specimen was memory CD4+ T cells sorted from blood. The subset is: CD45RA-negative fraction. This sequence was found in a woman aged 30 to 39 in good health. The DNA for the CDR3 is TGTGCCAGCAGCGTAGTGTCGGACAGGGGGGGCTACACCTTC. Translation: CASSVVSDRGGYTF.